The present T cell receptor beta chain was sequenced within a study of blood T cells in healthy people across ages. The amount of total RNA extracted per sample was at least 5 micrograms. Primers used in a second PCR of about 7 to 11 cycles were a sample-barcoded 5' primer and a J-beta primer mix. One entry per CDR3 protein results from TCRdb running MiXCR on the 5' RACE reads. Of over 600,000 distinct CDR3 sequences listed, 40% to 45% were seen once; the top ten hold around 30%. The V end lost 3 bases, the J end lost 1 base, and 16 bases lay between the germline ends. The CDR3 spans 16 residues. Germline V lookup: CDR1 SGHDT, CDR2 YYEEEE.

Sequences were obtained from blood. The receptor was isolated from an elderly man in good health. The chain combines TRBV5-6 with TRBJ2-5; D is possibly TRBD2 (6 bases). The CDR3 DNA reads TGTGCCAGCAGCTGGAGTCGCGGGGATATCCAAGAGACCCAGTACTTC. Translated, it gives CASSWSRGDIQETQYF. Full variable domain (missing parts from reference TRBV5-6 and TRBJ2-5): DAGVTQSPTHLIKTRGQQVTLRCSPKSGHDTVSWYQQALGQGPQFIFQYYEEEERQRGNFPDRFSGHQFPNYSSELNVNALLLGDSALYLCASSWSRGDIQETQYFGPGTRLLVL.